This T cell receptor (beta chain) was documented in a study of blood T cell repertoires in COVID-19. In the original workflow: Cell counts per sample came from amplifying reference gene primers. Repertoires were generated with immunoSEQ multiplex PCR, while TCRdb's copy carries only in-frame clones and drops some. V and J calls and clone size follow that table, whereas D and trimming were derived from the DNA. The sample holds some 120,000 clones; about 83% are singletons and the top ten take 5% to 6%. The V end was cut by 3 bases, the J end by 12 bases, with 9 bases between. Germline CDR1 SEHNR, CDR2 FQNEAQ (reference sequence). This CDR3 is 11 amino acids long.

The chain uses TRBV7-9 and TRBJ2-1; unclear D gene. The sequence derives from a human donor in a cohort sampled during active COVID-19. The specimen was peripheral blood. Here the CDR3 DNA reads TGTGCCAGCAGCTTCCCTCCTGTGCAGTTCTTC. It yields the protein CASSFPPVQFF.